The sequence of this T cell receptor (beta chain) was determined in a study of cytomegalovirus exposure and HLA in healthy donors. PCR was performed using 60 Vbeta and 13 Jbeta primers. TCRdb's copy holds only in-frame clones and misses some; the assay was immunoSEQ multiplex PCR. The data include tens of thousands of clones; the top ten clones carry about 2.3%. Germline lookup yields CDR1 MNHEY and CDR2 SVGAGI. V was clipped by 7 bases and J by 7 bases; unmatched bases: 13. The CDR3 runs to 15 residues. The sequence was obtained from a female donor in good health and CMV-seronegative. The chain recombines TRBV6-5 with TRBJ2-1; 7 bases match TRBD2. The sequenced material came from PBMCs. CDR3 in amino acids: CASTKGREIGNEQFF. The CDR3 DNA follows: TGTGCCAGCACCAAGGGGCGGGAGATCGGGAATGAGCAGTTCTTC.